This TCR beta chain was profiled in a study of early T cells in non-severe SARS-CoV-2 infection. This clonotype appeared many times. TCRdb re-analysed the 5' RACE reads in MiXCR, keeping a single row per CDR3 protein. The repertoire has about 58,000 distinct CDR3 sequences, around 11% of them found once; the top ten carry more than 3.5%. V was clipped by 7 bases and J by 4 bases; unmatched bases: 6. Germline V gives CDR1 SQVTM, CDR2 ANQGSEA. The CDR3 runs to 12 residues. Sequenced: whole blood. The chain couples TRBV29-1 to TRBJ2-5; 7 bases are shared with TRBD1. The source is an adult who was a healthcare worker with PCR-confirmed SARS-CoV-2 infection or an uninfected control (not recorded which). For the CDR3, the DNA is TGCAGCGGCCGACAGGGCTCAGAGACCCAGTACTTC. It yields the protein CSGRQGSETQYF. Filled out from reference TRBV29-1 and TRBJ2-5, the complete variable domain reads SAVISQKPSRDICQRGTSLTIQCQVDSQVTMMFWYRQQPGQSLTLIATANQGSEATYESGFVIDKFPISRPNLTFSTLTVSNMSPEDSSIYLCSGRQGSETQYFGPGTRLLVL.